Sequencing of this TCR beta chain was carried out in a study of monozygotic twins with inflammatory bowel disease. As concerns this clonotype: Its antigen is undetermined.

Overall study results and limits: Among T cells, the various subtypes were not distinguishable. Repertoires of patients may have been made more variable by differing immunosuppressive treatments.

The germline V gene encodes CDR1 MDHEN and CDR2 SYDVKM. The CDR3 is 15 residues long. Input per TCR library consisted of around 3,700 ng of total RNA. TCRdb reprocessed the 5' RACE reads, keeping one entry per CDR3 protein, no DNA. This table lists about 170,000 distinct CDR3 sequences. The chain is built from TRBV28 and TRBJ2-3; with no DNA, the TCRdb D assignment of TRBD1 cannot be verified. The specimen sequenced was blood. The origin of this receptor is a human donor with ulcerative colitis or Crohn's disease, or a healthy co-twin of an affected twin (not recorded which). CDR3 sequence reads: CASSQPQGLPYTQYF.